This entry lists 16 T cell receptor beta chains sequenced from one sample in a study of T-cell memory formation after mild COVID-19. TCRdb reprocessed the 5' RACE reads via MiXCR and lists one record per CDR3 protein. The table records a few hundred thousand distinct CDR3 sequences, over 20% of them present only once. The sample comprised PBMCs or a T cell subset sorted from them (not recorded which). The origin of the receptors is an adult woman who had mild COVID-19 (a few samples of this study predate the infection). Cell type and time point are not known.

This clonotype turned up a few times. The V and J genes are TRBV25-1 and TRBJ2-3, with 9 bases matching TRBD2. J lost 2 bases, V lost 5 bases, and 8 bases had no gene match. The CDR3 covers 16 residues. Germline CDR1 reads MGHDK; CDR2 reads SYGVNS. CDR3 DNA: TGTGCCAGCAGTAAGACTAGCGGAACCTACACAGATACGCAGTATTTT. Residues: CASSKTSGTYTDTQYF. Combining the CDR3 with reference TRBV25-1 and TRBJ2-3 gives the whole variable domain EADIYQTPRYLVIGTGKKITLECSQTMGHDKMYWYQQDPGMELHLIHYSYGVNSTEKGDLSSESTVSRIRTEHFPLTLESARPSHTSQYLCASSKTSGTYTDTQYFGPGTRLTVL.

The CDR3 loop reads CASSLAPGVGTEAFF. CDR3 DNA: TGTGCCAGCAGCTTAGCGCCGGGAGTTGGCACTGAAGCTTTCTTT. This chain joins TRBV7-2 and TRBJ1-1; D is unclear. Trimming pared 0 bases from V and 4 bases from J, leaving 12 bases between. This CDR3 is 15 amino acids long. The germline V gene encodes CDR1 SGHTA and CDR2 FQGNSA.

This clonotype was picked up a small number of times. The chain recombines TRBV18 with TRBJ2-5; the match to TRBD2 covers 7 bases. J was trimmed by 5 bases and V by 2 bases; bases with no gene match: 8. This CDR3 has 15 amino acids. Germline V CDR1 and CDR2: KGHSH, LQKENI. The CDR3 DNA reads as TGTGCCAGCTCACCATGGGCTAGCGGCCAGGAGACCCAGTACTTC. Translated: CASSPWASGQETQYF.

The genes are TRBV20-1 and TRBJ1-1; 8 nucleotides align to TRBD1. Germline V CDR1 and CDR2: DFQATT, SNEGSKA (reference sequence). The CDR3 contains 13 residues. V was clipped by 6 bases and J by 4 bases; unmatched bases: 7. The CDR3 DNA is TGCAGTGCGGGAGGGACAGGAGCCACTGAAGCTTTCTTT. The encoded protein is CSAGGTGATEAFF.

The rearrangement joins TRBV24-1 to TRBJ2-3, with a tentative D call TRBD2 (5 bases). This CDR3 has 16 amino acids. Germline CDR1 is KGHDR and CDR2 is SFDVKD. The V end lost 1 base, the J end lost 1 base, and 11 bases lay between the germline ends. This CDR3 reads CATSDLHGRGTDTQYF. The CDR3 nucleotides read TGTGCCACCAGTGATTTACATGGGCGGGGCACAGATACGCAGTATTTT.

This clonotype was recorded many times. The chain employs TRBV5-1 and TRBJ2-3; tentatively, D is TRBD1 (5 bases). Germline V gene lookup returns CDR1 SGHRS and CDR2 YFSETQ. V shed 4 bases and J shed 5 bases, with 14 bases lying between them. The CDR3 consists of 14 residues. CDR3 region: CASSQGPVRDTQYF. For the CDR3, the DNA is TGCGCCAGCAGCCAGGGCCCGGTGAGAGATACGCAGTATTTT.

This clonotype was picked up a small number of times. The rearrangement uses TRBV5-1 and TRBJ2-1, with TRBD1 matching 7 bases. Germline trimming cut 4 bases from V and 0 bases from J; bases unmatched to any gene: 4. Germline V gene data show CDR1 as SGHRS and CDR2 as YFSETQ. This CDR3 has 15 residues. CDR3 loop: CASSIQGSSYNEQFF. The DNA for the CDR3 is TGCGCCAGCAGCATACAGGGGAGCTCCTACAATGAGCAGTTCTTC.

The genes are TRBV4-1 and TRBJ2-1, with 15 bases matching TRBD2. This CDR3 has 18 residues. CDR1 MGHRA and CDR2 YSYEKL come from the germline V gene. Trimming removed 4 bases from V and 4 bases from J; junction bases left unmatched: 8. The CDR3 spells CASSLPGTSGGSYNEQFF. The CDR3 bases are TGCGCCAGCAGCCTCCCCGGGACTAGCGGGGGGTCTTACAATGAGCAGTTCTTC.

This clonotype was observed a few times. The chain links TRBV7-9 to TRBJ2-7; 11 bases fit TRBD2. Germline V gene data show CDR1 as SEHNR and CDR2 as FQNEAQ (reference sequence). CDR3 length: 15 amino acids. The junction had 6 bases not matched to a gene; V was cut back by 8 bases and J by 0 bases. CDR3 nucleotides: TGTGCCAGCGGCCTACTAGCGGGGGTCTCCTACGAGCAGTACTTC. Amino acids: CASGLLAGVSYEQYF.

This clonotype was observed a handful of times. V usage is TRBV11-3 and J usage is TRBJ1-6; D unclear. CDR1 is SGHNT and CDR2 is YENEEA in the germline V gene. V was trimmed by 6 bases and J by 0 bases, leaving 15 bases between them. The CDR3 is made up of 17 amino acids. The CDR3 nucleotides are TGTGCCAGCAGAGACCTCAGGAGAAGCTCCTATAATTCACCCCTCCACTTT. It encodes CASRDLRRSSYNSPLHF.

This clonotype was seen a handful of times. The chain employs TRBV3-1 and TRBJ1-1; a weak D match, TRBD1 (6 bases). This CDR3 has 11 residues. Germline CDR1 and CDR2: LGHDT and YNNKEL (reference sequence). Trimming removed 2 bases at V and 11 bases at J, with 9 bases between. In DNA form, the CDR3 reads TGTGCCAGCAGCCAACAGGGGTCGGCTTTCTTT. It codes for CASSQQGSAFF.

The V call is TRBV2, the J call TRBJ1-1; D might be TRBD1 (5 bases). V lost 4 bases to trimming and J lost 1 base, with 7 bases between them. CDR1 is SNHLY and CDR2 is FYNNEI in the germline V gene. The CDR3 has 13 residues. The CDR3 nucleotides read TGTGCCAGCAGTGCACAGGAGAACACTGAAGCTTTCTTT. Protein product: CASSAQENTEAFF.

This clonotype appeared a few times. This sequence joins TRBV29-1 and TRBJ1-1; D unresolved. Germline V gene lookup returns CDR1 SQVTM and CDR2 ANQGSEA. The CDR3 sequence is 12 residues long. With 3 bases removed from V and 6 bases from J, the gap between germline ends came to 11 bases. DNA for the CDR3: TGCAGCGTTGAGCCCACCCAACCTGAAGCTTTCTTT. Translated: CSVEPTQPEAFF.

The chain has TRBV5-5 and TRBJ2-5; possibly TRBD2 for D (5 bases). Germline CDR1 and CDR2: SGHKS and YYEKEE (reference sequence). The V and J ends lost 1 base and 5 bases respectively, with 27 bases between them. The CDR3 consists of 19 residues. In DNA, the CDR3 is TGTGCCAGCAGCTTGACGGGATTCCCCAGTTACCAGGCCGGGGAGACCCAGTACTTC. This codes for CASSLTGFPSYQAGETQYF.

This clonotype came up many times. V gene TRBV20-1 combines with J gene TRBJ1-6; D is possibly TRBD1 (5 bases). CDR3 length: 16 amino acids. Per germline, CDR1 DFQATT and CDR2 SNEGSKA (reference sequence). V lost 0 bases and J 7 bases, leaving 16 bases between the germline ends. The CDR3 coding sequence is TGCAGTGCTAGAGACCCAGCCGGGACTGTCAATTCACCCCTCCACTTT. Translated, it gives CSARDPAGTVNSPLHF.

The table lists this clonotype with a few counts. This chain links TRBV15 with TRBJ1-1; 9 bases line up with TRBD1. The CDR3 covers 14 residues. Per germline, CDR1 LNHNV and CDR2 YYDKDF (reference sequence). The V gene end was trimmed by 2 bases and the J gene end by 4 bases; junction bases not matched to a gene: 2. The CDR3 sequence: CATSRSDRGTEAFF. The CDR3 nucleotides read TGTGCCACCAGCAGATCGGACAGGGGCACTGAAGCTTTCTTT. The full variable domain, its missing parts supplied by reference TRBV15 and TRBJ1-1, is DAMVIQNPRYQVTQFGKPVTLSCSQTLNHNVMYWYQQKSSQAPKLLFHYYDKDFNNEADTPDNFQSRRPNTSFCFLDIRSPGLGDTAMYLCATSRSDRGTEAFFGQGTRLTVV.